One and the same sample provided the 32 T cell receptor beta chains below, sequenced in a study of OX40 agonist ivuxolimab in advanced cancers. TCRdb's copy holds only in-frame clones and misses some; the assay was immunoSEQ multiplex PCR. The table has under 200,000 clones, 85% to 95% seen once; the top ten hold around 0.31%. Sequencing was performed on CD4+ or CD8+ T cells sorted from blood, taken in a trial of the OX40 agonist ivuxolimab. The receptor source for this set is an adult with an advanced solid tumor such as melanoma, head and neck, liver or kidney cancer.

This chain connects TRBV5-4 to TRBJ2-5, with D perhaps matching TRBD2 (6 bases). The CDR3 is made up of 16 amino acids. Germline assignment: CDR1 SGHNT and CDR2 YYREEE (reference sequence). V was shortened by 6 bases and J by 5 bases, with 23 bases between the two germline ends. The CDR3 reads CASTLGSGLWGETQYF. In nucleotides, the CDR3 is TGTGCCAGCACCCTTGGGTCGGGACTTTGGGGTGAGACCCAGTACTTC.

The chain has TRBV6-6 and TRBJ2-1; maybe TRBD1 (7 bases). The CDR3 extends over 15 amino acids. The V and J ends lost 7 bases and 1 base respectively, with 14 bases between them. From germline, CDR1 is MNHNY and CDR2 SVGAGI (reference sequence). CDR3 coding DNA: TGTGCCAGCACCCCCAGGGGGGCTTCCTACAATGAGCAGTTCTTC. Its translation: CASTPRGASYNEQFF.

The CDR3 DNA reads as TGTGCCAGCAGCCAACTCCCTACGAGGGAGCAGTTCTTC. It encodes CASSQLPTREQFF. This rearrangement joins TRBV14 to TRBJ2-1; D is unresolved. This CDR3 contains 13 residues. V was trimmed by 2 bases and J by 10 bases, leaving 12 bases between them. Germline V gene data show CDR1 as SGHDN and CDR2 as FVKESK.

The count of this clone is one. Here the CDR3 DNA reads TGTGCCAGCAGCCAAAACCGACCGGGATATTACCCTGGGGCCAACGTCCTGACTTTC. It specifies CASSQNRPGYYPGANVLTF. This rearrangement joins TRBV14 to TRBJ2-6, with D possibly TRBD2 on 5 matching bases. The CDR3 covers 19 residues. From germline, CDR1 is SGHDN and CDR2 FVKESK. With 2 bases removed from V and 2 bases from J, the gap between germline ends came to 19 bases.

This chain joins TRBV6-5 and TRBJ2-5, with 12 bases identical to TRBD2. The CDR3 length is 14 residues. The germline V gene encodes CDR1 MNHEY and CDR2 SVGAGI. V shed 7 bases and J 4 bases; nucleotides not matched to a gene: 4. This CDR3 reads CASTGLAGGETQYF. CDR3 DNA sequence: TGTGCCAGCACGGGACTAGCGGGTGGAGAGACCCAGTACTTC.

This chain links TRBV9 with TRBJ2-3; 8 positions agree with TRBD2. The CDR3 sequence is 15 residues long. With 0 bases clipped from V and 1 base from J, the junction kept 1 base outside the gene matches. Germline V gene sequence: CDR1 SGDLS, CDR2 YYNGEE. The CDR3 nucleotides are TGTGCCAGCAGCGTAGCAGCGGGGGGCACAGATACGCAGTATTTT. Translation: CASSVAAGGTDTQYF.

The CDR3 loop reads CASSRPGQSSTDTQYF. CDR3 sequence (DNA): TGCGCCAGCAGCCGGCCGGGACAGTCTAGCACAGATACGCAGTATTTT. V is TRBV5-1 and J is TRBJ2-3; TRBD1 aligns across 7 bases. The CDR3 extends over 16 amino acids. CDR1 is SGHRS and CDR2 is YFSETQ in the germline V gene. Trimming at V came to 4 bases and at J to 0 bases, leaving 8 bases not matched to a gene.

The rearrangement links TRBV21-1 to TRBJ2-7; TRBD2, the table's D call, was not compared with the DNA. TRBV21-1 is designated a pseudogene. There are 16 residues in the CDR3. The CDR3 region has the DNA TGTGCCAGGATTCCCCCCGAGGGCCGCTTATCCTACGAGCAGTACTTC. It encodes CARIPPEGRLSYEQYF.

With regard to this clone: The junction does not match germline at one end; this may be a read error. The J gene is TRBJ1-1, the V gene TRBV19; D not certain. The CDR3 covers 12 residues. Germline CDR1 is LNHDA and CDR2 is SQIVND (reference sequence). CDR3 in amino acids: CASSSWNTEAFF. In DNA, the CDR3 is TGTGCCAGCAGTAGCTGGAACACTGAAGCTTTCTTT. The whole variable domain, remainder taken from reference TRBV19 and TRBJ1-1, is DGGITQSPKYLFRKEGQNVTLSCEQNLNHDAMYWYRQDPGQGLRLIYYSQIVNDFQKGDIAEGYSVSREKKESFPLTVTSAQKNPTAFYLCASSSWNTEAFFGQGTRLTVV.

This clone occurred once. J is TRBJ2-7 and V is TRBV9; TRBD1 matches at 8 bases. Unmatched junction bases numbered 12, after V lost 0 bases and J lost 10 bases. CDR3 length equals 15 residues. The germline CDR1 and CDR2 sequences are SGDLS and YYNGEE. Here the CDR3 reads CASSVVSGQGALQYF. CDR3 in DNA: TGTGCCAGCAGCGTAGTCTCCGGACAGGGAGCCTTACAGTACTTC.

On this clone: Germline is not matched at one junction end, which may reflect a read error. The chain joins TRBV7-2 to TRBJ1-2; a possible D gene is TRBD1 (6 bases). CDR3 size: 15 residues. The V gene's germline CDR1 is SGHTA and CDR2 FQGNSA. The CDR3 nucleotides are TGTGCCAGCAGCTCGAACAGGGCAGCTAACTATGGCCACACCTTC. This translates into CASSSNRAANYGHTF.

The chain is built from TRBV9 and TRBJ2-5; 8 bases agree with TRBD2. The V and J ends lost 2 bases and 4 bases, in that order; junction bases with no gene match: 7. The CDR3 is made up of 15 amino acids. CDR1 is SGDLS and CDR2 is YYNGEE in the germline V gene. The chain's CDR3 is CASSVSAGGGETQYF. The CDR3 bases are TGTGCCAGCAGCGTTTCCGCGGGGGGCGGAGAGACCCAGTACTTC.

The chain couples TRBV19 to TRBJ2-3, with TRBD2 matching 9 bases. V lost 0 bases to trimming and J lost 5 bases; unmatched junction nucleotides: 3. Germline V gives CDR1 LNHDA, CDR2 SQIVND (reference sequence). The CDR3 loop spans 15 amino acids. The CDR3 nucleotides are TGTGCCAGTAGTATAGACGGACTAGCGTTAGATACGCAGTATTTT. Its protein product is CASSIDGLALDTQYF.

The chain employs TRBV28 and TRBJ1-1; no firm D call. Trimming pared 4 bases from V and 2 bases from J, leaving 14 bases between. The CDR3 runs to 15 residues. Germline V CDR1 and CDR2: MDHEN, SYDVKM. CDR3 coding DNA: TGTGCCAGCAGTTCGGCCGGGGTCCCTAACACTGAAGCTTTCTTT. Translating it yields CASSSAGVPNTEAFF.

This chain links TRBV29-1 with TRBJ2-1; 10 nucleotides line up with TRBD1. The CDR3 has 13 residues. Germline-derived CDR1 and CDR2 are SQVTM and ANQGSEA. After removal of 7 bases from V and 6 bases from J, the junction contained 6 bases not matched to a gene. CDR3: CSARQGAVNEQFF. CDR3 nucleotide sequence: TGCAGCGCCCGACAGGGGGCCGTCAATGAGCAGTTCTTC.

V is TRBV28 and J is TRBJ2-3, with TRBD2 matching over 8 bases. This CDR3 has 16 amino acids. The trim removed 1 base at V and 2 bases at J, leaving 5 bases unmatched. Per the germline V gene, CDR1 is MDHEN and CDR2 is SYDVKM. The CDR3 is CASSLSGSGDTDTQYF. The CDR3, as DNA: TGTGCCAGCAGTTTATCGGGTAGCGGGGACACAGATACGCAGTATTTT.

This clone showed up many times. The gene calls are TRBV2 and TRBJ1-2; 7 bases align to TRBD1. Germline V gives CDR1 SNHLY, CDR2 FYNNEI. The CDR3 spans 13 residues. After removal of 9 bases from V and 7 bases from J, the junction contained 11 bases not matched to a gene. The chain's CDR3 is CARRQGSVRGYTF. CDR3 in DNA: TGTGCCAGAAGACAGGGATCGGTGCGTGGCTACACCTTC.

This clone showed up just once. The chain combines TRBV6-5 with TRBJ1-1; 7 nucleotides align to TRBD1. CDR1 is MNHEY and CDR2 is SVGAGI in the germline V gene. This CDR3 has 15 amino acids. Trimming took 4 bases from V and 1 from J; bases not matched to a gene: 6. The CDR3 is CASSFTGAPNTEAFF. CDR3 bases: TGTGCCAGCAGTTTCACAGGGGCCCCGAACACTGAAGCTTTCTTT.

The CDR3 region has the DNA TGCAGCGTTGTTCGGGGACAGGGGAGCTACGAGCAGTACTTC. Its translation: CSVVRGQGSYEQYF. V is TRBV29-1 and J is TRBJ2-7; 10 bases align to TRBD1. The V and J ends lost 4 bases and 3 bases, in that order; junction bases with no gene match: 6. This CDR3 comprises 14 residues. CDR1 and CDR2 (germline): SQVTM, ANQGSEA.

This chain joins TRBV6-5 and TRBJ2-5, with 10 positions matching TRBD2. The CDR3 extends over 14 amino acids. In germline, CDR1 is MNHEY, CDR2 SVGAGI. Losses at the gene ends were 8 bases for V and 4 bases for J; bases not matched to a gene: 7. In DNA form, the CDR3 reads TGTGCCAGCGGCCGAAGCGGGAGGGGAGAGACCCAGTACTTC. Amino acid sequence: CASGRSGRGETQYF.

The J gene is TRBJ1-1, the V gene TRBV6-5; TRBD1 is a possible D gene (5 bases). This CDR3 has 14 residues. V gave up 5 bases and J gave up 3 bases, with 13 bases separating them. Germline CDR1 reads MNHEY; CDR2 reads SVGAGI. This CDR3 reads CASSTRDRYTEAFF. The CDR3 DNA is TGTGCCAGCAGTACCCGGGACCGATACACTGAAGCTTTCTTT.

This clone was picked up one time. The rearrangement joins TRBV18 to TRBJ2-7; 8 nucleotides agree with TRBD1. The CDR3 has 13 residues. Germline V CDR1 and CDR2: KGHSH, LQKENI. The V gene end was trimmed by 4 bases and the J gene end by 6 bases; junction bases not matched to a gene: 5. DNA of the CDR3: TGTGCCAGCTCACGGCAGGGGGCTACCGAGCAGTACTTC. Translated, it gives CASSRQGATEQYF.

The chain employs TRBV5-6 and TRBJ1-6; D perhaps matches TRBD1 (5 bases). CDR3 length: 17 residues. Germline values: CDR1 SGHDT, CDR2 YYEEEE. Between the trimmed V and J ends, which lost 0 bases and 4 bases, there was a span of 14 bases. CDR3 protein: CASSLVAGTNYNSPLHF. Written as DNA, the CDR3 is TGTGCCAGCAGCTTGGTCGCGGGGACTAATTATAATTCACCCCTCCACTTT.

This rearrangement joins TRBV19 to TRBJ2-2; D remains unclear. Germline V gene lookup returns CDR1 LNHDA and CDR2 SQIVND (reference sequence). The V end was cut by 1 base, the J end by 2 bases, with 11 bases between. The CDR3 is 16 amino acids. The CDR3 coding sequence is TGTGCCAGTAGTATAGCGGTAAGGTCCAACACCGGGGAGCTGTTTTTT. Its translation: CASSIAVRSNTGELFF.

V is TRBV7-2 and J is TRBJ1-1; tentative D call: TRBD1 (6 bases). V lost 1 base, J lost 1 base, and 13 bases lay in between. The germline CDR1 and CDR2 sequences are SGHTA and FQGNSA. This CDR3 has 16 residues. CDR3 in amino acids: CASSLDPRGRNTEAFF. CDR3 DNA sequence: TGTGCCAGCAGCTTAGACCCTAGGGGGAGGAACACTGAAGCTTTCTTT.

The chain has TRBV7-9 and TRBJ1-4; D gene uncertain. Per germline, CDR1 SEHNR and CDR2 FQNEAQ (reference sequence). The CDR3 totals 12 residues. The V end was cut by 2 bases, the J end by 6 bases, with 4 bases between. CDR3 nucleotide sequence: TGTGCCAGCAGCTTAAGGGATGAAAAACTGTTTTTT. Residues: CASSLRDEKLFF.

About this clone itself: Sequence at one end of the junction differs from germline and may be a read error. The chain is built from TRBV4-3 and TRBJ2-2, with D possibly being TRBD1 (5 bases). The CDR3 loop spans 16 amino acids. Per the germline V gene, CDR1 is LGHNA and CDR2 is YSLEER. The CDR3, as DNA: TGCGCCAGCAGACAAGAGGCAGGGCTTGGCACCGGGGAGCTGTTTTTT. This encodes CASRQEAGLGTGELFF.

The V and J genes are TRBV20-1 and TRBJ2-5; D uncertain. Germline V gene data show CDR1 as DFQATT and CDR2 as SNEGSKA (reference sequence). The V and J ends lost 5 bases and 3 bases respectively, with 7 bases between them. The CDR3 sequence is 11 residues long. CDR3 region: CSARREETQYF. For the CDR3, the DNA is TGCAGTGCTCGAAGGGAAGAGACCCAGTACTTC.

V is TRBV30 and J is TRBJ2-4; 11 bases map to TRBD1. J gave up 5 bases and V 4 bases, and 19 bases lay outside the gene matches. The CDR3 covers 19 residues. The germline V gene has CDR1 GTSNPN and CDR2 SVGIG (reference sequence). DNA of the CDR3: TGTGCCTGGAATATCGGGACAGGGGGTCCGGGTTATTACGAAAACATTCAGTACTTC. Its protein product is CAWNIGTGGPGYYENIQYF.

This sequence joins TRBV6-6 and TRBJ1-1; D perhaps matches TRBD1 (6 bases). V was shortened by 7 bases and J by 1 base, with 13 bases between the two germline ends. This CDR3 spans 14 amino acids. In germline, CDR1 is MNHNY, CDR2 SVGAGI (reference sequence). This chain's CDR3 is CASTAGGANTEAFF. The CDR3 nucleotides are TGTGCCAGCACCGCGGGGGGGGCGAACACTGAAGCTTTCTTT.

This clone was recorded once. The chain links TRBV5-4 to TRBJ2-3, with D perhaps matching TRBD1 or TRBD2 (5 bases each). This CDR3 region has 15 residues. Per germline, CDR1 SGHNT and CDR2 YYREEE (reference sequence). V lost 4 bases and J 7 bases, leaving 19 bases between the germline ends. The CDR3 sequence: CASSPGPEGIYTQYF. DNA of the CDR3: TGTGCCAGCAGCCCCGGACCAGAGGGGATTTATACGCAGTATTTT.

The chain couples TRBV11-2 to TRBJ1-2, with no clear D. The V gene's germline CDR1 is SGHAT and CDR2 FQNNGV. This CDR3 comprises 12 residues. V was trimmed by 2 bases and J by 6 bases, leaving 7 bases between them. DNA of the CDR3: TGTGCCAGCAGCTTACATGGGGATGGCTACACCTTC. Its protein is CASSLHGDGYTF. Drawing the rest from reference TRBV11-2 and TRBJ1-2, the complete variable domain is EAGVAQSPRYKIIEKRQSVAFWCNPISGHATLYWYQQILGQGPKLLIQFQNNGVVDDSQLPKDRFSAERLKGVDSTLKIQPAKLEDSAVYLCASSLHGDGYTFGSGTRLTVV.